The next 25 T cell receptor beta chains were all read from a single sample in a study of blood T cell repertoires in COVID-19. Method: immunoSEQ multiplex PCR; TCRdb's copy keeps in-frame clones and lacks some. This table has more than 130,000 clones, roughly four fifths appearing once. The sample was peripheral blood. Receptors were obtained from a woman aged 80 or over in a cohort sampled during active or convalescent COVID-19.

The V call is TRBV19, the J call TRBJ1-1, with D possibly TRBD1 on 5 matching bases. The CDR3 sequence is 13 residues long. Germline V gene sequence: CDR1 LNHDA, CDR2 SQIVND (reference sequence). V was cut by 7 bases and J by 3 bases, with 12 bases left in between. The CDR3 sequence: CASKRRADTEAFF. As DNA, the CDR3 is TGTGCCAGTAAGCGCAGGGCCGACACTGAAGCTTTCTTT.

V usage is TRBV3-1 (or the pseudogene TRBV3-2) and J usage is TRBJ1-1; no reliable D call. Germline lookup yields CDR1 LGHDT and CDR2 YNNKEL (reference sequence). This CDR3 is built from 12 residues. V was cut by 4 bases and J by 11 bases, with 14 bases left in between. The CDR3 loop reads CASSLLAGKAFF. The CDR3 DNA sequence: TGTGCCAGCAGCCTTTTGGCAGGCAAGGCTTTCTTT.

The rearrangement uses TRBV19 and TRBJ1-2, with D unresolved. V shed 4 bases and J shed 4 bases, with 16 bases lying between them. Looked up from germline, CDR1 is LNHDA and CDR2 is SQIVND (reference sequence). CDR3 length equals 15 residues. The CDR3 loop is CASSTQDKVGYGYTF. The CDR3 DNA reads TGTGCCAGTAGTACCCAAGACAAGGTCGGCTATGGCTACACCTTC.

This rearrangement joins TRBV18 to TRBJ1-1; 8 bases line up with TRBD1. V lost 4 bases, J lost 3 bases, and 1 base stayed unmatched. CDR1 and CDR2 from the germline V gene are KGHSH and LQKENI. The CDR3 is 13 amino acids. The CDR3 loop reads CASSHRGDTEAFF. The CDR3 DNA reads TGTGCCAGCTCACACAGGGGGGACACTGAAGCTTTCTTT.

This clone was counted once. J is TRBJ1-1 and V is TRBV18, with a tentative D call TRBD1 (5 bases). Germline loops: CDR1 KGHSH, CDR2 LQKENI. This CDR3 is built from 14 residues. With 4 bases removed from V and 0 bases from J, the gap between germline ends came to 9 bases. The CDR3 DNA sequence: TGTGCCAGCTCACTGGACACCATGAACACTGAAGCTTTCTTT. Protein sequence: CASSLDTMNTEAFF.

The chain employs TRBV6-5 and TRBJ1-4; D remains ambiguous. The CDR3 totals 12 residues. CDR1 and CDR2 (germline): MNHEY, SVGAGI. Deletions cut 8 bases from V and 7 bases from J, with 11 bases between. The CDR3 DNA follows: TGTGCCAGCCGACTCGGCAGTGAAAAACTGTTTTTT. Protein product: CASRLGSEKLFF.

The chain combines TRBV11-2 with TRBJ1-4; D is ambiguous. The ends were cut back, 3 bases at V and 4 bases at J, with 9 bases in the middle. Germline V gene sequence: CDR1 SGHAT, CDR2 FQNNGV. This CDR3 is 14 amino acids long. Here the CDR3 DNA reads TGTGCCAGCAGCTTCAGCTACTATAATGAAAAACTGTTTTTT. Residues: CASSFSYYNEKLFF.

This CDR3 is CASTFADRAVGYTF. CDR3 in DNA: TGTGCCAGTACTTTCGCCGACAGGGCGGTTGGCTACACCTTC. This chain links TRBV19 with TRBJ1-2; 7 nucleotides line up with TRBD1. After removal of 7 bases from V and 7 bases from J, the junction contained 12 bases not matched to a gene. The CDR3 covers 14 residues. Germline CDR1 reads LNHDA; CDR2 reads SQIVND (reference sequence).

This chain uses TRBV9 with TRBJ1-2; TRBD1 is a possible D gene (5 bases). The ends were cut back, 3 bases at V and 1 base at J, with 10 bases in the middle. The CDR3 is 14 residues long. From germline, CDR1 is SGDLS and CDR2 YYNGEE. This chain's CDR3 is CASSAQGNNYGYTF. CDR3 sequence (DNA): TGTGCCAGCAGCGCTCAGGGAAATAACTATGGCTACACCTTC. Combining the CDR3 with reference TRBV9 and TRBJ1-2 gives the whole variable domain DSGVTQTPKHLITATGQRVTLRCSPRSGDLSVYWYQQSLDQGLQFLIQYYNGEERAKGNILERFSAQQFPDLHSELNLSSLELGDSALYFCASSAQGNNYGYTFGSGTRLTVV.

The rearrangement joins TRBV19 to TRBJ2-3; maybe TRBD1 (6 bases). The CDR3 runs 15 residues. Germline lookup yields CDR1 LNHDA and CDR2 SQIVND (reference sequence). Trimming cost V 1 base and J 2 bases, with 10 bases left between them. CDR3 sequence reads: CASSIVGGITDTQYF. CDR3 bases: TGTGCCAGTAGTATAGTAGGGGGAATCACAGATACGCAGTATTTT.

The V and J genes are TRBV5-1 and TRBJ2-1; D uncertain. The ends were cut back, 0 bases at V and 2 bases at J, with 3 bases in the middle. CDR1 is SGHRS, CDR2 YFSETQ, per germline. This CDR3 is built from 13 residues. CDR3 coding DNA: TGCGCCAGCAGCTTGGGTACCTACAATGAGCAGTTCTTC. This sequence encodes CASSLGTYNEQFF.

J is TRBJ2-5 and V is TRBV5-1, with 9 nucleotides matching TRBD1. This CDR3 comprises 15 residues. Germline lookup yields CDR1 SGHRS and CDR2 YFSETQ. With V trimmed by 4 bases and J by 4 bases, 8 bases remained unmatched. For the CDR3, the DNA is TGCGCCAGCAGCCCGGGGGACAGGGATACAGAGACCCAGTACTTC. This sequence encodes CASSPGDRDTETQYF.

This clone has more than one count but fewer than ten. The chain uses TRBV5-4 and TRBJ2-6, with TRBD1 matching 7 bases. Germline V gene lookup returns CDR1 SGHNT and CDR2 YYREEE (reference sequence). The CDR3 totals 17 residues. V trimming: 6 bases; J trimming: 0 bases; junction bases outside the gene matches: 9. CDR3 bases: TGTGCCAGCACCTACCGTCGGACAGGCTCTGGGGCCAACGTCCTGACTTTC. Translated, it gives CASTYRRTGSGANVLTF.

The chain recombines TRBV18 with TRBJ1-2; 8 bases are a match to TRBD1. Per germline, CDR1 KGHSH and CDR2 LQKENI. The J segment lost 2 bases and the V segment lost 1 base, leaving 6 bases of the junction unmatched. This CDR3 is built from 16 residues. CDR3 sequence: CASSPLPQGGNYGYTF. DNA for the CDR3: TGTGCCAGCTCACCACTTCCACAGGGGGGAAACTATGGCTACACCTTC.

The chain has TRBV6-1 and TRBJ2-3; D is unresolved. The germline CDR1 and CDR2 sequences are MNHNS and SASEGT. The CDR3 length is 14 residues. V dropped 2 bases and J dropped 2 bases, with 8 bases sitting between them. CDR3 region: CASSEFGHTDTQYF. CDR3 sequence (DNA): TGTGCCAGCAGTGAATTTGGGCACACAGATACGCAGTATTTT.

The J gene is TRBJ2-2, the V gene TRBV7-8, with 15 bases fitting TRBD2. Germline CDR1 reads SGHVS; CDR2 reads FQNEAQ. The trim removed 5 bases at V and 5 bases at J, leaving 6 bases unmatched. The CDR3 is 17 amino acids. DNA for the CDR3: TGTGCCAGCAGCAGGACTAGCGGGGGGGCCGGAACCGGGGAGCTGTTTTTT. Translation: CASSRTSGGAGTGELFF.

The chain links TRBV7-3 to TRBJ2-3; 7 bases are shared with TRBD1. This CDR3 is built from 14 residues. CDR1 and CDR2 (germline): SGHTA, FQGTGA. With 5 bases clipped from V and 2 bases from J, the junction kept 4 bases outside the gene matches. The CDR3 DNA follows: TGTGCCAGCAGCCCCGGGACAGTCACAGATACGCAGTATTTT. This translates into CASSPGTVTDTQYF.

This clone was counted only a few times. In DNA form, the CDR3 reads TGTGCCAGCAGCTCCGGGATTTTCTACGAGCAGTACTTC. Protein: CASSSGIFYEQYF. The J gene is TRBJ2-7, the V gene TRBV7-3; D perhaps matches TRBD2 (5 bases). Trimming cost V 4 bases and J 3 bases, with 10 bases left between them. Germline lookup yields CDR1 SGHTA and CDR2 FQGTGA. The CDR3 spans 13 residues.

The chain recombines TRBV5-6 with TRBJ2-7; TRBD1 aligns across 11 bases. The CDR3 is 15 residues long. J lost 9 bases, V lost 5 bases, and 13 bases had no gene match. Looked up from germline, CDR1 is SGHDT and CDR2 is YYEEEE. CDR3 loop: CASRPLRDRGYPQYF. The CDR3 bases are TGTGCCAGCAGACCACTCCGGGACAGGGGGTACCCGCAGTACTTC.

The CDR3 region has the DNA TGTGCCAGCTCACCAGGGACAGGGGGCCCTGAAGCTTTCTTT. Protein product: CASSPGTGGPEAFF. The chain joins TRBV18 to TRBJ1-1, with 12 bases matching TRBD1. V shed 2 bases, J shed 6 bases, and the junction held 1 base outside the gene matches. The germline CDR1 and CDR2 sequences are KGHSH and LQKENI. The CDR3 length is 14 residues.

V usage is TRBV18 and J usage is TRBJ1-1; 9 bases line up with TRBD1. The CDR3 spans 17 residues. The V segment lost 6 bases and the J segment 0 bases; nucleotides outside the gene matches: 11. The germline V gene encodes CDR1 KGHSH and CDR2 LQKENI. The CDR3 spells CASSRVGTGRMNTEAFF. For the CDR3, the DNA is TGTGCCAGCTCTCGCGTGGGGACAGGGCGAATGAACACTGAAGCTTTCTTT.

V usage is TRBV7-9 and J usage is TRBJ1-2; D is unresolved. V was cut by 4 bases and J by 3 bases, with 9 bases left in between. Germline lookup yields CDR1 SEHNR and CDR2 FQNEAQ (reference sequence). The CDR3 sequence is 13 residues long. The CDR3 DNA follows: TGTGCCAGCAGCTCCTGGCCTGACTATGGCTACACCTTC. Amino acid sequence: CASSSWPDYGYTF.

The chain links TRBV6-2 or TRBV6-3 to TRBJ2-5; 9 bases map to TRBD2. Germline-derived CDR1 and CDR2 are MNHEY and SVGEGT. CDR3 size: 16 residues. With 6 bases clipped from V and 1 base from J, the junction kept 9 bases outside the gene matches. The CDR3 loop is CASSNGNSGGQETQYF. The CDR3 coding sequence is TGTGCCAGCAGCAACGGGAATAGCGGGGGCCAAGAGACCCAGTACTTC.

CDR3 sequence (DNA): TGTGCCAGCAGCCAGAGGTCCACTGCAAAAGAGACCCAGTACTTC. The encoded protein is CASSQRSTAKETQYF. This chain links TRBV2 with TRBJ2-5, with D hard to call. Germline loops: CDR1 SNHLY, CDR2 FYNNEI. V was pared by 6 bases and J by 3 bases, with 17 bases between. The CDR3 loop spans 15 amino acids.

This chain links TRBV19 with TRBJ2-3, with TRBD1 matching over 9 bases. Trimming took 9 bases from V and 4 from J; bases not matched to a gene: 11. Germline assignment: CDR1 LNHDA and CDR2 SQIVND (reference sequence). This CDR3 is built from 15 residues. The CDR3 nucleotides are TGTGCCAGCACCCCGCCGGGGACAGGGTCAGATACGCAGTATTTT. It codes for CASTPPGTGSDTQYF.